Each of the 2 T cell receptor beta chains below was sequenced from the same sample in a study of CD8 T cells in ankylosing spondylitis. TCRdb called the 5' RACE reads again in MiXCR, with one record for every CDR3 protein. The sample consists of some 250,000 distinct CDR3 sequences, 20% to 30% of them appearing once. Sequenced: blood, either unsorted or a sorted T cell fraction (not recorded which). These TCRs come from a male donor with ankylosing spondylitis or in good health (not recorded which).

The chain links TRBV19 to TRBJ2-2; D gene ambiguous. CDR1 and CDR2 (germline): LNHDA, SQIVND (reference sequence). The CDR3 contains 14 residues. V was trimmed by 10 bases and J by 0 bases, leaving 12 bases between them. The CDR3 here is CATGEVPNTGELFF. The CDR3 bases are TGTGCCACCGGTGAGGTTCCGAACACCGGGGAGCTGTTTTTT.

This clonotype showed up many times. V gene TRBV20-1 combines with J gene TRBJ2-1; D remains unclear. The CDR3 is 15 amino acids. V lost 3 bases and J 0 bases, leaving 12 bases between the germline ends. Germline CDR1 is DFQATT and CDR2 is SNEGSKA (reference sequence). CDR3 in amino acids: CSASETASSYNEQFF. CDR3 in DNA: TGCAGTGCTAGTGAAACGGCAAGCTCCTACAATGAGCAGTTCTTC.